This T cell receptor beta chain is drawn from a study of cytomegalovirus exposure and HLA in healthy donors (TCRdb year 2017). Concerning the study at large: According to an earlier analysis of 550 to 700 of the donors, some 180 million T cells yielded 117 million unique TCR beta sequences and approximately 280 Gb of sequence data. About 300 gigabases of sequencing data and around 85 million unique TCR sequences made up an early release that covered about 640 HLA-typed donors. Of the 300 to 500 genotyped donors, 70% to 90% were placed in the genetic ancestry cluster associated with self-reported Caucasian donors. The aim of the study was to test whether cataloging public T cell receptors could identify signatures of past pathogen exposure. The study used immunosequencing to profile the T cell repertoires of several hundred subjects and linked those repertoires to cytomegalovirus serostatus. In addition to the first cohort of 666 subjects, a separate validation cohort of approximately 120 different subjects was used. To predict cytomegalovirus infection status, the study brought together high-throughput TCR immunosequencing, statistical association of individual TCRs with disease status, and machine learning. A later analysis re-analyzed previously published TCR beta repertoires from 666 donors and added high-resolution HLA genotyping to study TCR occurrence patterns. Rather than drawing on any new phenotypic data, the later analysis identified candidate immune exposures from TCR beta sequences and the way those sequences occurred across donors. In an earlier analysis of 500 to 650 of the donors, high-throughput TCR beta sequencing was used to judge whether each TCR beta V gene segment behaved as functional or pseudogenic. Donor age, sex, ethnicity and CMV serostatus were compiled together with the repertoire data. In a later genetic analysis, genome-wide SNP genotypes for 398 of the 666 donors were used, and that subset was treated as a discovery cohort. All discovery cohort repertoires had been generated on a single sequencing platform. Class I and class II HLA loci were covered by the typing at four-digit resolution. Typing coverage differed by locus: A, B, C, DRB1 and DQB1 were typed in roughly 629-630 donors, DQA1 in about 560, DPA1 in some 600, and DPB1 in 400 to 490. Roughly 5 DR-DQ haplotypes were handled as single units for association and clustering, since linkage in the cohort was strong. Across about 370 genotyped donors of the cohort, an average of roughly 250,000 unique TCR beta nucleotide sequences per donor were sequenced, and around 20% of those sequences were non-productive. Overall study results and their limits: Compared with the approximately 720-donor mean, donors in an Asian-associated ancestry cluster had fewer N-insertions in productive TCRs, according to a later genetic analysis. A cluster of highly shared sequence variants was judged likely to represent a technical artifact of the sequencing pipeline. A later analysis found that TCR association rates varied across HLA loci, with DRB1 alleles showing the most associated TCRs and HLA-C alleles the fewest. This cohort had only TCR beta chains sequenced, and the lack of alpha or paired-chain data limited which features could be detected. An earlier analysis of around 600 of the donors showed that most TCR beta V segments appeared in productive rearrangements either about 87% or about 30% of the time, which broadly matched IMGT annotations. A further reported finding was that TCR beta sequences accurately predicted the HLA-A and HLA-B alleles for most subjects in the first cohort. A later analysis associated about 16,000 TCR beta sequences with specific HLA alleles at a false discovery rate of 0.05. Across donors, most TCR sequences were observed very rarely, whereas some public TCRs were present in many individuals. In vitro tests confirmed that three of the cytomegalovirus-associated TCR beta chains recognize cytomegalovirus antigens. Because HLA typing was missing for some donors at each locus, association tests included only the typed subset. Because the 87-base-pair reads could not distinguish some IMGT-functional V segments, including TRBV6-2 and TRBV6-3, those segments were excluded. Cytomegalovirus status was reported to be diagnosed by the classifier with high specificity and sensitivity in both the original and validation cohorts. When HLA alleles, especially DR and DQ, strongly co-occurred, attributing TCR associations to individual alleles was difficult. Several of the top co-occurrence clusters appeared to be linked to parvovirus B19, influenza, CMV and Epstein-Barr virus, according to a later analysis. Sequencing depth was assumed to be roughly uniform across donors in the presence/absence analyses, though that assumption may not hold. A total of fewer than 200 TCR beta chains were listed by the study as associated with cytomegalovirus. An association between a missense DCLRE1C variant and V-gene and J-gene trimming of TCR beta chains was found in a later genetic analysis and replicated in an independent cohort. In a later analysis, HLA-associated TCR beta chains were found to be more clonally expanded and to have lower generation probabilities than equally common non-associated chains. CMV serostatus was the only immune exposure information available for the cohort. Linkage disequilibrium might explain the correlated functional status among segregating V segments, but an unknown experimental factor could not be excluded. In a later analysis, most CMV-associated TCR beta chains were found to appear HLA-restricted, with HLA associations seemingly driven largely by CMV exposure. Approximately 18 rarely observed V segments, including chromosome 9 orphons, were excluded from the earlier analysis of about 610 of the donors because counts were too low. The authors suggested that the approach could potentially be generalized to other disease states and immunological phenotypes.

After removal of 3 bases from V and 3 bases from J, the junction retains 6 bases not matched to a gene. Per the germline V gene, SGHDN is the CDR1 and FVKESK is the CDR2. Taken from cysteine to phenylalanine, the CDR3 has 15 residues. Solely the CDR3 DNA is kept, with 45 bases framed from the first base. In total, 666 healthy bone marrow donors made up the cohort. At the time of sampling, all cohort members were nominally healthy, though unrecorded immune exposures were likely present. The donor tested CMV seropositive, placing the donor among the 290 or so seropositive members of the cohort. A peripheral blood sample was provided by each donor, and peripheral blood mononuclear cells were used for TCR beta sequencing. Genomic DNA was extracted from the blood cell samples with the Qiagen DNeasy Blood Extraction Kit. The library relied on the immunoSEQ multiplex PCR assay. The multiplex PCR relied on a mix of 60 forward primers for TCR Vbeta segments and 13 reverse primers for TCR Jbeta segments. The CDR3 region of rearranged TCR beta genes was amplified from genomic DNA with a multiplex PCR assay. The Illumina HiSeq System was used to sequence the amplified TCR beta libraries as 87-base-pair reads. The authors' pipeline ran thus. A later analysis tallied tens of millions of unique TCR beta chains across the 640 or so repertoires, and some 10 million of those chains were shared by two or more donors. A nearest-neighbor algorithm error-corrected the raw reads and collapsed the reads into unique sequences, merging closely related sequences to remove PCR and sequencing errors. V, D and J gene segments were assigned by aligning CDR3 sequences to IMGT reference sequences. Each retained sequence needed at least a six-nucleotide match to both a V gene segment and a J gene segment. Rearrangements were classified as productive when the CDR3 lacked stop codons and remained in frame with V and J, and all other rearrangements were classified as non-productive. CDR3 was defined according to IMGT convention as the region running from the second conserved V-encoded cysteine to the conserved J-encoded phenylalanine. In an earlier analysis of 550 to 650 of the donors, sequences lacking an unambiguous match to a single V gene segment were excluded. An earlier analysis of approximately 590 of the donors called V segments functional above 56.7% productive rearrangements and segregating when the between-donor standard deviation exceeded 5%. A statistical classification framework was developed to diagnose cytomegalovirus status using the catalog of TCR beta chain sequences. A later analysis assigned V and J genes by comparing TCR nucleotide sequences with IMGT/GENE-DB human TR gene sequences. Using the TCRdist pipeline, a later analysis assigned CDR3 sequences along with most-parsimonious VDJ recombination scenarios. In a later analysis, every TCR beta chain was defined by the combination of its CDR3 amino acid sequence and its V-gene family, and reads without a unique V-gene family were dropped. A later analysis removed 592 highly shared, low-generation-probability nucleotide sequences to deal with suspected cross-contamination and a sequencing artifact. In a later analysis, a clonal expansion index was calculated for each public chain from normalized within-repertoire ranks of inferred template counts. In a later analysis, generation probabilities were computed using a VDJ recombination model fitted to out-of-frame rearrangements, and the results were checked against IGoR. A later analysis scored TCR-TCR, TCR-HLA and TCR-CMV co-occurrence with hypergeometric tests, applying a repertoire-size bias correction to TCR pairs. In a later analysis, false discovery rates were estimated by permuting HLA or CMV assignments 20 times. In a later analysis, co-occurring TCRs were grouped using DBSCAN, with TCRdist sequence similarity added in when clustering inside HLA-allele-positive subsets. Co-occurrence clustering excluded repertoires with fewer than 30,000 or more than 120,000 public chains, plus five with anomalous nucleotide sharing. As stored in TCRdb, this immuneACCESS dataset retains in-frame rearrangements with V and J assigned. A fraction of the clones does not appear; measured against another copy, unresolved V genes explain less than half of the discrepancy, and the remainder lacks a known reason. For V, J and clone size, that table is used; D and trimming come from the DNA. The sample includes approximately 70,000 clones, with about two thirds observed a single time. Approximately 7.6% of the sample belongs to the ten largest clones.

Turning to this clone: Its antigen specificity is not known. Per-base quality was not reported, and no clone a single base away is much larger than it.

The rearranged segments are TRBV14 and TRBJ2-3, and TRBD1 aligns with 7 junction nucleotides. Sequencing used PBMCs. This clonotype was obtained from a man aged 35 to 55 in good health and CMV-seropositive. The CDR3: CASSHFDRETDTQYF. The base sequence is TGTGCCAGCAGCCATTTCGACAGGGAAACAGATACGCAGTATTTT.